The clone carrying this TCR beta chain was observed a handful of times. Its target is not known. Germline DNA was also extracted, and blood RNA derived from unsorted whole blood. Roughly 4.4 milliliters of peripheral blood were gathered ahead of the operation. This entry belongs to a study of tumor-infiltrating lymphocytes in primary liver carcinoma. Study-level background: There were tumors of stage T1-T3 N0M0, each 4.2 to 10 cm across.

Study observations and caveats: Relative to tumor region pairs, the tumor-adjacent and tumor-blood pairs showed overlap that was lower.

V lost 4 bases and J lost 3; bases outside the gene matches: 15. The germline V gene encodes CDR1 MNHNY and CDR2 SVGAGI (reference sequence). The length of the CDR3 is 20 residues. A constant-region primer served to make TCR beta cDNA from around 540 ng total RNA. It was through three nested multiplex PCR rounds of slightly modified ARM-PCR that TCR beta libraries arose. A C-beta reverse primer was combined with TRBV1-TRBV30 forward primers in the first two PCR rounds, and each round had about 10 cycles. A single record per CDR3 protein comes from TCRdb applying MiXCR to the multiplex PCR reads. The sample consists of around 330,000 distinct CDR3 sequences, approximately 60% of them appearing once.

This clonotype was obtained from a man between 35 and 55 years old with primary liver carcinoma and hepatitis B virus infection. The chain has TRBV6-6 and TRBJ1-4; 12 bases match TRBD1. Sample: peripheral blood. CDR3 coding DNA: TGTGCCAGCAGTTTCTCTACCGGGACAGGGGGCTTCTTTTCTAATGAAAAACTGTTTTTT. This gives the protein CASSFSTGTGGFFSNEKLFF.